The 7 T cell receptor beta chains given below trace back to one sample, sequenced in a study of regulatory T cells in long-lasting Graves disease. Time point described: newly diagnosed GD, antithyroid drugs for less than 3 months. Extracted PBMC RNA gave rise to the TCR library. Building of the TCR beta libraries involved iRepertoire HTBI primers and Arm-PCR of CDR3 regions. TCRdb redid the calling of the multiplex PCR reads with MiXCR, one entry per CDR3 protein. This sample has more than 400,000 distinct CDR3 sequences, with roughly 17% found just once. A further study also used this sample, focusing on T cells in Graves' hyperthyroidism and ophthalmopathy.

The material was peripheral blood mononuclear cells (PBMCs), obtained at new diagnosis, from a patient treated with antithyroid drugs. Receptors were obtained from a man aged 40-50 years with Graves disease.

The rearrangement joins TRBV7-6 to TRBJ2-1, with D possibly being TRBD2 (5 bases). This CDR3 is 16 amino acids long. Germline V gene sequence: CDR1 SGHVS, CDR2 FNYEAQ. V was trimmed by 7 bases and J by 2 bases, leaving 18 bases between them. CDR3 sequence reads: CASTVLWTQTYNEQFF. The CDR3 bases are TGTGCCAGCACCGTATTGTGGACTCAGACCTACAATGAGCAGTTCTTC.

The gene calls are TRBV6-1 and TRBJ2-3; D may match TRBD1 or TRBD2 (5 bases each). The germline V gene encodes CDR1 MNHNS and CDR2 SASEGT. Trimming cost V 8 bases and J 0 bases, with 12 bases left between them. CDR3 length: 14 residues. The CDR3 reads CASARDASTDTQYF. DNA for the CDR3: TGTGCCAGCGCCCGGGACGCTAGCACAGATACGCAGTATTTT.

There are a few counts of this clonotype. The J gene is TRBJ1-3, the V gene TRBV12-3 or TRBV12-4; D is undetermined. This CDR3 comprises 13 residues. The V end lost 6 bases, the J end lost 4 bases, and 10 bases lay between the germline ends. CDR3: CASSPPWGNTIYF. The CDR3 DNA reads TGTGCCAGCAGCCCTCCGTGGGGAAACACCATATATTTT.

V usage is TRBV7-3 and J usage is TRBJ2-2; 8 bases are a match to TRBD2. CDR1 is SGHTA, CDR2 FQGTGA, per germline. The CDR3 contains 16 residues. V trimming: 5 bases; J trimming: 1 base; junction bases outside the gene matches: 6. CDR3 DNA sequence: TGTGCCAGCAGCCCCGGGAGGGCCCGGAACACCGGGGAGCTGTTTTTT. Translated: CASSPGRARNTGELFF.

This clonotype appeared a few times. The V call is TRBV9, the J call TRBJ2-1; D is uncertain. V was clipped by 1 base and J by 3 bases, with 11 bases between them. Per germline, CDR1 SGDLS and CDR2 YYNGEE. CDR3 length: 15 amino acids. The CDR3 protein is CASSVYRSNYNEQFF. CDR3 bases: TGTGCCAGCAGCGTATATCGGTCCAACTACAATGAGCAGTTCTTC.

At least ten counts were recorded for this clonotype. The CDR3 DNA follows: TGTGCCAGCAGTCCAGTAGGGGACTCCTACAATGAGCAGTTCTTC. Its translation: CASSPVGDSYNEQFF. The chain combines TRBV2 with TRBJ2-1, with D possibly being TRBD1 (5 bases). CDR3 size: 15 residues. V lost 5 bases to trimming and J lost 0 bases, with 11 bases between them. CDR1 and CDR2 (germline): SNHLY, FYNNEI.

The chain links TRBV7-8 to TRBJ1-4; a weak D match, TRBD1 (6 bases). Trimming cost V 6 bases and J 0 bases, with 14 bases left between them. Germline CDR1 SGHVS, CDR2 FQNEAQ. The CDR3 consists of 16 residues. The CDR3 sequence: CASRRDTAATNEKLFF. CDR3 in DNA: TGTGCCAGCAGACGGGACACGGCGGCAACTAATGAAAAACTGTTTTTT.